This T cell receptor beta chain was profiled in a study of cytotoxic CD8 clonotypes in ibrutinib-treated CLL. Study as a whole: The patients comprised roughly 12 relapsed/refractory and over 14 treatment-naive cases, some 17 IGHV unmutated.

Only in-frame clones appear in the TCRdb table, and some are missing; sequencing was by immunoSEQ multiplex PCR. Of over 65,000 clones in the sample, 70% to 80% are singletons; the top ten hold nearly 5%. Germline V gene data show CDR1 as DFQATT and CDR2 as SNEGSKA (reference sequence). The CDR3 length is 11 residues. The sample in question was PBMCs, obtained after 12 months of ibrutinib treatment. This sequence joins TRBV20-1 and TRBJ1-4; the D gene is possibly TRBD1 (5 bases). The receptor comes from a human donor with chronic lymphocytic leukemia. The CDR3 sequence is CSPRGVEKLFF. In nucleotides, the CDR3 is TGCAGCCCCCGGGGGGTGGAAAAACTGTTTTTT.